These 31 T cell receptor beta chains came from one sample sequenced in a study of STAT3 mutations in large granular lymphocyte leukemia. Findings and limits, study-wide: At least one immunodominant TCR beta clonotype appeared in every T-cell large granular lymphocyte leukemia patient.

No cognate antigen is known for these TCRs. Clones were read by immunoSEQ multiplex PCR, and TCRdb kept only the in-frame ones, dropping some. This sample carries over 8,500 clones, roughly 90% of them seen once, and the ten largest clones take more than 70%. Sequencing was done on a sample of peripheral blood mononuclear cells. The receptors derive from a man at least 80 years old with T-cell large granular lymphocyte leukemia. Some clones in this sample may be carry-over from other donors' samples.

The chain recombines TRBV6-6 with TRBJ2-5; a possible D gene is TRBD1 (6 bases). This CDR3 spans 14 amino acids. The ends were cut back, 5 bases at V and 2 bases at J, with 12 bases in the middle. CDR1 is MNHNY, CDR2 SVGAGI, per germline (reference sequence). Here the CDR3 DNA reads TGTGCCAGCAGTCACCCGGACAGTCAAGAGACCCAGTACTTC. This gives the protein CASSHPDSQETQYF.

This sequence joins TRBV18 and TRBJ1-2, with 10 bases matching TRBD1. Germline V gives CDR1 KGHSH, CDR2 LQKENI. This CDR3 has 15 amino acids. After removal of 4 bases from V and 8 bases from J, the junction contained 10 bases not matched to a gene. In nucleotides, the CDR3 is TGTGCCAGCTCACGTCTTGGGACAGGGGATAACGGCTACACCTTC. Protein sequence: CASSRLGTGDNGYTF.

V usage is TRBV11-2 and J usage is TRBJ2-4, with a weak D call TRBD2 (7 bases). V lost 1 base and J lost 3, with 10 bases in between. The germline V gene has CDR1 SGHAT and CDR2 FQNNGV. CDR3 size: 15 residues. CDR3 region: CASSLAGGSKNIQYF. CDR3 nucleotide sequence: TGTGCCAGCAGCTTAGCGGGGGGCAGCAAAAACATTCAGTACTTC.

On this clone itself: It is unclear where the CDR3 begins or ends on the DNA, so no DNA is shown, and the CDR3 is as TCRdb lists it. The genes are TRBV21-1 and TRBJ1-6; TRBD1 is the table's D call, not checked against the DNA. TRBV21-1 is a recognized pseudogene. The CDR3 sequence runs 13 residues, both termini included. The CDR3 protein is CASSVGQGSPLHF.

The chain is built from TRBV6-5 and TRBJ1-1; D possibly corresponds to TRBD1 (5 bases). V was shortened by 6 bases and J by 1 base, with 12 bases between the two germline ends. Germline V CDR1 and CDR2: MNHEY, SVGAGI. The CDR3 runs 14 residues. The CDR3 protein is CASRPGRANTEAFF. The CDR3 DNA reads TGTGCCAGCAGGCCCGGCAGGGCGAACACTGAAGCTTTCTTT.

The chain employs TRBV11-2 and TRBJ2-5; 7 positions agree with TRBD1. J gave up 7 bases and V 5 bases, and 13 bases lay outside the gene matches. The CDR3 is made up of 15 amino acids. From germline, CDR1 is SGHAT and CDR2 FQNNGV. This CDR3 reads CASSPIQGTFGTQYF. As DNA, the CDR3 is TGTGCCAGCAGCCCTATACAGGGGACGTTTGGGACCCAGTACTTC.

CDR3 nucleotide sequence: TGTGCCAGCAGTTTAGTGGCAGGGGAAGGCTACACCTTC. Its translation: CASSLVAGEGYTF. The V gene is TRBV27, the J gene TRBJ1-2; D might be TRBD1 (6 bases). The CDR3 runs to 13 residues. V lost 2 bases and J lost 8, with 12 bases in between. Germline assignment: CDR1 MNHEY and CDR2 SMNVEV (reference sequence).

The chain has TRBV23-1 and TRBJ1-3; no firm D call. TRBV23-1 is annotated as an ORF whose role is uncertain. Trimming took off 3 bases at V and 2 bases at J, with 5 bases between the two ends. The CDR3 consists of 13 residues. In DNA form, the CDR3 reads TGCGCCAGCAGTCACCCAGCTGGAAACACCATATATTTT. This gives the protein CASSHPAGNTIYF.

This clone has more than one count but fewer than ten. As DNA, the CDR3 is TGTGCCTGGAGGCCGCGGGGGACTGCGACCGGGGAGCTGTTTTTT. Encoded protein: CAWRPRGTATGELFF. The chain uses TRBV30 and TRBJ2-2; 7 bases fit TRBD2. Trimming cost V 3 bases and J 5 bases; bases outside gene matches: 9. This CDR3 comprises 15 residues. Per the germline V gene, CDR1 is GTSNPN and CDR2 is SVGIG (reference sequence).

The J gene is TRBJ2-2, the V gene TRBV7-9; D remains unclear. The length of the CDR3 is 15 residues. The V end lost 4 bases, the J end lost 3 bases, and 12 bases lay between the germline ends. CDR1 is SEHNR and CDR2 is FQNEAQ in the germline V gene (reference sequence). CDR3 amino acids: CASSSPFRDTGELFF. DNA of the CDR3: TGTGCCAGCAGCTCGCCTTTTCGGGACACCGGGGAGCTGTTTTTT.

This chain connects TRBV5-1 to TRBJ1-1; 7 bases align to TRBD1. The CDR3 has 15 residues. CDR1 is SGHRS, CDR2 YFSETQ, per germline. Germline trimming cut 4 bases from V and 7 bases from J; bases unmatched to any gene: 13. CDR3 coding DNA: TGCGCCAGCAGCGGACAGGACGTGGCGGCGGGTGAAGCTTTCTTT. Translated, it gives CASSGQDVAAGEAFF. The variable domain in full, completed from reference TRBV5-1 and TRBJ1-1, reads KAGVTQTPRYLIKTRGQQVTLSCSPISGHRSVSWYQQTPGQGLQFLFEYFSETQRNKGNFPGRFSGRQFSNSRSEMNVSTLELGDSALYLCASSGQDVAAGEAFFGQGTRLTVV.

The chain has TRBV30 and TRBJ1-2; D is perhaps TRBD1 (5 bases). The CDR3 sequence is 14 residues long. V was trimmed by 0 bases and J by 6 bases, leaving 14 bases between them. Germline V gene sequence: CDR1 GTSNPN, CDR2 SVGIG (reference sequence). CDR3 region: CAWSVRWGRDGYTF. Here the CDR3 DNA reads TGTGCCTGGAGTGTACGGTGGGGGAGGGATGGCTACACCTTC. The whole variable domain, remainder taken from reference TRBV30 and TRBJ1-2, is SQTIHQWPATLVQPVGSPLSLECTVEGTSNPNLYWYRQAAGRGLQLLFYSVGIGQISSEVPQNLSASRPQDRQFILSSKKLLLSDSGFYLCAWSVRWGRDGYTFGSGTRLTVV.

The chain uses TRBV5-4 and TRBJ1-1; maybe TRBD1 (6 bases). Trimming removed 0 bases at V and 5 bases at J, with 14 bases between. The CDR3 length is 15 residues. Per the germline V gene, CDR1 is SGHNT and CDR2 is YYREEE (reference sequence). The chain's CDR3 is CASSLEQGWGTEAFF. In DNA, the CDR3 is TGTGCCAGCAGCTTGGAACAGGGCTGGGGAACTGAAGCTTTCTTT.

The rearrangement links TRBV7-9 to TRBJ1-5; maybe TRBD1 (5 bases). The CDR3 extends over 15 amino acids. V lost 1 base and J lost 4, with 11 bases in between. Per germline, CDR1 SEHNR and CDR2 FQNEAQ (reference sequence). The CDR3 DNA sequence: TGTGCCAGCAGCTTAGGGGGCAGGCGGAATCAGCCCCAGCATTTT. The encoded protein is CASSLGGRRNQPQHF.

The rearrangement joins TRBV30 to TRBJ1-6, with TRBD1 matching over 10 bases. CDR3 length: 16 residues. Trimming removed 2 bases from V and 10 bases from J; junction bases left unmatched: 11. The germline V gene has CDR1 GTSNPN and CDR2 SVGIG (reference sequence). The DNA for the CDR3 is TGTGCCTGGAGTACCCCGGGACAGGGGTTCGGCTCACCCCTCCACTTT. Protein sequence: CAWSTPGQGFGSPLHF.

A single count supports this clone. The chain joins TRBV5-4 to TRBJ1-2; no reliable D call. Trimming pared 4 bases from V and 5 bases from J, leaving 9 bases between. The CDR3 has 12 residues. Germline assignment: CDR1 SGHNT and CDR2 YYREEE (reference sequence). CDR3 nucleotide sequence: TGTGCCAGCAGCCCGGGGAGGTATGGCTACACCTTC. Encoded protein: CASSPGRYGYTF.

This clone was found a few times. This chain links TRBV4-3 with TRBJ2-7, with D hard to call. Germline values: CDR1 LGHNA, CDR2 YSLEER. Trimming left V 2 bases short and J 0 bases short, with 5 bases between. This CDR3 has 13 amino acids. CDR3 bases: TGCGCCAGCAGCCAATTGGGCTCCTACGAGCAGTACTTC. Its translation: CASSQLGSYEQYF.

The gene calls are TRBV29-1 and TRBJ1-3, with 7 bases aligning to TRBD1. The length of the CDR3 is 12 residues. Germline trimming cut 4 bases from V and 3 bases from J; bases unmatched to any gene: 0. Germline V gene sequence: CDR1 SQVTM, CDR2 ANQGSEA. CDR3 nucleotides: TGCAGCGTTGGGACAGGTGGAAACACCATATATTTT. It encodes CSVGTGGNTIYF.

The gene calls are TRBV28 and TRBJ2-5; 8 positions match TRBD2. Germline CDR1 is MDHEN and CDR2 is SYDVKM. This CDR3 is built from 13 residues. V lost 6 bases and J lost 5; bases outside the gene matches: 5. Here the CDR3 DNA reads TGTGCCAGCAGGCCCCCGGGAGGGGAGACCCAGTACTTC. Protein: CASRPPGGETQYF. Looking up the rest from reference TRBV28 and TRBJ2-5 gives the full variable domain: DVKVTQSSRYLVKRTGEKVFLECVQDMDHENMFWYRQDPGLGLRLIYFSYDVKMKEKGDIPEGYSVSREKKERFSLILESASTNQTSMYLCASRPPGGETQYFGPGTRLLVL.

V and J are TRBV4-3 and TRBJ2-5; 8 nucleotides match TRBD2. V dropped 3 bases and J dropped 1; count of bases not matched to a gene: 22. The CDR3 extends over 21 amino acids. CDR1 is LGHNA and CDR2 is YSLEER in the germline V gene. The CDR3, as DNA: TGCGCCAGCAGCCACGATGGGGGGACTAGGCCTGGAAAAGCCTTCCAAGAGACCCAGTACTTC. It codes for CASSHDGGTRPGKAFQETQYF.

This sequence joins TRBV4-2 and TRBJ1-6; 9 bases are shared with TRBD1. J lost 7 bases, V lost 4 bases, and 14 bases had no gene match. There are 18 residues in the CDR3. Germline V gene sequence: CDR1 LGHNA, CDR2 YNFKEQ. CDR3 DNA sequence: TGTGCCAGCAGCCGGGACCTATCAGGGACAGGGTCGAATTCACCCCTCCACTTT. This sequence encodes CASSRDLSGTGSNSPLHF.

In DNA, the CDR3 is TGCGCCAGCAGCGTGGGACAAGACTATGGCTACACCTTC. This encodes CASSVGQDYGYTF. The chain combines TRBV5-1 with TRBJ1-2; perhaps TRBD1 as D (6 bases). Germline lookup yields CDR1 SGHRS and CDR2 YFSETQ. This CDR3 region has 13 residues. V gave up 4 bases and J gave up 3 bases, with 10 bases separating them.

This rearrangement joins TRBV5-1 to TRBJ2-2, with D perhaps being TRBD1 or TRBD2 (5 bases each). The V end was cut by 1 base, the J end by 4 bases, with 8 bases between. Germline V gives CDR1 SGHRS, CDR2 YFSETQ. CDR3 length equals 14 residues. The CDR3 DNA reads as TGCGCCAGCAGCTTGAGAGGGGCCACCGGGGAGCTGTTTTTT. This translates into CASSLRGATGELFF.

The chain joins TRBV29-1 to TRBJ2-5, with D perhaps matching TRBD1 (6 bases). Germline V CDR1 and CDR2: SQVTM, ANQGSEA. The CDR3 length is 14 residues. The V and J ends lost 4 bases and 2 bases respectively, with 14 bases between them. As DNA, the CDR3 is TGCAGCGTTGGGGGAGTAGGGGGTCAAGAGACCCAGTACTTC. Amino acid sequence: CSVGGVGGQETQYF.

The gene calls are TRBV2 and TRBJ1-6; D unresolved. Trimming removed 3 bases from V and 9 bases from J, with 18 bases in between. The CDR3 has 16 residues. The V gene's germline CDR1 is SNHLY and CDR2 FYNNEI. In nucleotides, the CDR3 is TGTGCCAGCAGTGAGACGGTCGCAGGCTCAGGTTCACCCCTCCACTTT. Protein: CASSETVAGSGSPLHF.

This chain links TRBV4-1 with TRBJ2-7; D is unclear. V was shortened by 1 base and J by 0 bases, with 13 bases between the two germline ends. Germline values: CDR1 MGHRA, CDR2 YSYEKL. The length of the CDR3 is 16 residues. The CDR3 is CASSQVSAGSSYEQYF. DNA of the CDR3: TGCGCCAGCAGCCAAGTCTCGGCAGGCAGCTCCTACGAGCAGTACTTC.

This clone was picked up a small number of times. The CDR3 DNA follows: TGTGCCAGCAGCGGCAGATACGAGCAGTACTTC. Residues: CASSGRYEQYF. The V call is TRBV5-5, the J call TRBJ2-7, with no clear D. Germline-derived CDR1 and CDR2 are SGHKS and YYEKEE (reference sequence). V was pared by 4 bases and J by 4 bases, with 6 bases between. CDR3 length: 11 residues.

The chain uses TRBV7-9 and TRBJ2-7; D may be TRBD2 (6 bases). V lost 1 base and J lost 6, with 16 bases in between. The CDR3 is made up of 15 amino acids. The germline CDR1 and CDR2 sequences are SEHNR and FQNEAQ (reference sequence). The CDR3 reads CASSLGAGLGTEQYF. The CDR3, as DNA: TGTGCCAGCAGCTTAGGGGCGGGACTCGGGACCGAGCAGTACTTC. Full variable domain (missing parts from reference TRBV7-9 and TRBJ2-7): DTGVSQNPRHKITKRGQNVTFRCDPISEHNRLYWYRQTLGQGPEFLTYFQNEAQLEKSRLLSDRFSAERPKGSFSTLEIQRTEQGDSAMYLCASSLGAGLGTEQYFGPGTRLTVT.

DNA of the CDR3: TGTGCCAGCAGCTTGAGTGTACCGAAGCGGGGGCCCCGGACCCAGTACTTC. Its translation is CASSLSVPKRGPRTQYF. The chain links TRBV7-9 to TRBJ2-5, with 8 bases that match TRBD2. The ends lost 3 bases at V and 7 bases at J; junction bases unmatched: 16. The V gene's germline CDR1 is SEHNR and CDR2 FQNEAQ (reference sequence). The CDR3 has 17 amino acids.

V gene TRBV7-3 combines with J gene TRBJ2-5; D not certain. Trimming shortened V by 4 bases and J by 9 bases, and 15 bases separated the two germline ends. The CDR3 length is 13 residues. From germline, CDR1 is SGHTA and CDR2 FQGTGA. CDR3 sequence: CASSSSSLGAQYF. CDR3 coding DNA: TGTGCCAGCAGCTCCTCGTCCCTTGGGGCCCAGTACTTC.

This rearrangement joins TRBV6-5 to TRBJ2-2; no reliable D call. With 8 bases removed from V and 6 bases from J, the gap between germline ends came to 16 bases. This CDR3 has 14 residues. CDR1 is MNHEY and CDR2 is SVGAGI in the germline V gene. CDR3 amino acids: CASSSPLNAGELFF. As DNA, the CDR3 is TGTGCCAGCTCAAGTCCCCTTAACGCCGGGGAGCTGTTTTTT.